This T cell receptor (beta chain) was recorded in a study of beta chain features in type 1 diabetes. The whole isolated RNA underwent reverse transcription, so sequencing captured expressed TCRB transcripts. Profiled with immunoSEQ multiplex PCR; TCRdb holds only in-frame clones, not every one. The sample consists of about 340,000 clones, roughly 14% of them appearing once. General observations from the study: Type 1 diabetes patients had moderately but significantly shorter TCRB CDR3s in all four CD4+ subsets.

The germline V gene has CDR1 SGHTA and CDR2 FQGNSA. V lost 5 bases, J lost 7 bases, and 6 bases stayed unmatched. The CDR3 loop spans 16 amino acids. Comments on this clone: Its antigen is not known.

Sorting based on CD45RO/CCR7/CD25/CD127/CD95/CD27 separated CD4+ naive, central memory, regulatory and stem cell-like memory cells. Each sorted population was over 98% pure. Sequenced sample: naive CD4+ T cells from blood. This TCR was recovered from a woman between 18 and 29 years old with type 1 diabetes. J is TRBJ2-2 and V is TRBV7-2, with 14 positions matching TRBD2. The CDR3 DNA sequence: TGTGCCAGCAGCCAGGGACTAGCGGGAGTGGGCGGGGAGCTGTTTTTT. This sequence encodes CASSQGLAGVGGELFF.